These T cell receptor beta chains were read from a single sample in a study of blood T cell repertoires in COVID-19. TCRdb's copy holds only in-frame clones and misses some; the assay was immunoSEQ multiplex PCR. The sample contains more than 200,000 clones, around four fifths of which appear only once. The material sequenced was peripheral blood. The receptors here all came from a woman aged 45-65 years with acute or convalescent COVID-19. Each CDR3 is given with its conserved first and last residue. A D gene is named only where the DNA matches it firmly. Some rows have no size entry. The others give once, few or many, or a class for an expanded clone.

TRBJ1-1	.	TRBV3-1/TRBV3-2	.	TGTGCCAGCAGCCAAAGGATTTCAGGGGACACTGAAGCTTTCTTT	CASSQRISGDTEAFF
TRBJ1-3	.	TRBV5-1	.	TGCGCCAGCAGCTTGGCTTTGGCAAGTGGAAACACCATATATTTT	CASSLALASGNTIYF
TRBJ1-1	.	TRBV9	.	TGTGCCAGCAGCGTAGATAGCAGGGGCCCCGAAGCTTTCTTT	CASSVDSRGPEAFF
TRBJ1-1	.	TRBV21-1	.	TGTGCCAGCAGCACCACCGGGACAGGGGCCACTGAAGCTTTCTTT	CASSTTGTGATEAFF
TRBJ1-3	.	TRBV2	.	TGTGCCAGCAGAAACAAAGTGAACACCATATATTTT	CASRNKVNTIYF
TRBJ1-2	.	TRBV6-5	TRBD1	TGTGCCAGCAGAAGAATTACAGGGGGCTATGGCTACACCTTC	CASRRITGGYGYTF
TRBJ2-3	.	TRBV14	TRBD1	TGTGCCAGCAGCCCAGGGGACAGGGACACAGATACGCAGTATTTT	CASSPGDRDTDTQYF
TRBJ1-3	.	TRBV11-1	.	TGTGCCAGCAGCCGTGCGGGGGCCTCTGGAAACACCATATATTTT	CASSRAGASGNTIYF
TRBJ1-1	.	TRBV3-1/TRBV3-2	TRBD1	TGTGCCAGCAGCCAAGATCTTGGGACAGGGAGTACTGAAGCTTTCTTT	CASSQDLGTGSTEAFF
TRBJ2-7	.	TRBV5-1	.	TGCGCCAGCAGCTTATCAGGGTCGGCCTACGAGCAGTACTTC	CASSLSGSAYEQYF
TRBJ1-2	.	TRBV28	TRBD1	TGTGCCGCCAAGACAGGGGTGGGCGGCTACACCTTC	CAAKTGVGGYTF
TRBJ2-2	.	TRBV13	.	TGTGCCAGCAGCTTTACAGGGAACACCGGGGAGCTGTTTTTT	CASSFTGNTGELFF
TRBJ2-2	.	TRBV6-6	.	TGTGCCAGCAGTTACCTCGGGACCGGGGAGCTGTTTTTT	CASSYLGTGELFF
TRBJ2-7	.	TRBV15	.	TGTGCCACCAGCAGAGTAGTTGGGCAGGGGCACGAGCAGTACTTC	CATSRVVGQGHEQYF
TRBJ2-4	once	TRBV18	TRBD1	TGTGCCAGCTCGCTGGGACAGGGGCCCTTTTGGGACAAAAACATTCAGTACTTC	CASSLGQGPFWDKNIQYF
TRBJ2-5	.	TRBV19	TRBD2	TGTGCCAGTAGCGGACTAGCGGGAGATAAAGGAGAGACCCAGTACTTC	CASSGLAGDKGETQYF
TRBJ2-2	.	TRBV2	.	TGTGCCAGCAGTCCCAGGGTGACCGGGGAGCTGTTTTTT	CASSPRVTGELFF
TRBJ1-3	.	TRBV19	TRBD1	TGTGCCAGTACCCCACCGGGACAGGGAGGAAACACCATATATTTT	CASTPPGQGGNTIYF
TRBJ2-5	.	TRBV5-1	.	TGCGCCAGCAGCTCAACAGGGGGAGGGGAGACCCAGTACTTC	CASSSTGGGETQYF
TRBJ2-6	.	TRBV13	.	TGTGCCAGCGCGGAGACGTCTGGGGCCAACGTCCTGACTTTC	CASAETSGANVLTF
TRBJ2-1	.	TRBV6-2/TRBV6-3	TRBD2	TGTGCCAGCAGTTACGGGACTAGGACCGAGTCGTTCTTC	CASSYGTRTESFF
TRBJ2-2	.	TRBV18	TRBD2	TGTGCCAGCTCACAAACCGGGACTAGAAGGGACGGGAAGACCGGGGAGCTGTTTTTT	CASSQTGTRRDGKTGELFF
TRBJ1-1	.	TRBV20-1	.	TGCAGTGCTCCAGGGAACACTGAAGCTTTCTTT	CSAPGNTEAFF
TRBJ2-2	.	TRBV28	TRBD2	TGTGCCAGCAGCCAGCCTCGGAATAGCGGGTACACCGGGGAGCTGTTTTTT	CASSQPRNSGYTGELFF
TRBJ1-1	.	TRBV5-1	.	TGCGCCAGCAGAGGGCGGGTGAACACTGAAGCTTTCTTT	CASRGRVNTEAFF
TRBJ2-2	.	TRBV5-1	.	TGCGCCAGCGCCGCCGGAGGGACCCGTAACACCGGGGAGCTGTTTTTT	CASAAGGTRNTGELFF
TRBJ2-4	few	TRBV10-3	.	TGTGCCATCAGTGAGTCGATTACAGCAAGACCCTTAGCCAAAAACATTCAGTACTTC	CAISESITARPLAKNIQYF
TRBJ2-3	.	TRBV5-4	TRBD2	TGTGCCAACGGACTAGCGGGAGGCACAGATACGCAGTATTTT	CANGLAGGTDTQYF
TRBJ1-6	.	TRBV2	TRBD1	TGTGCCAGCAGCGGGGACGGACAGGGGTCTTCACCCCTCCACTTT	CASSGDGQGSSPLHF
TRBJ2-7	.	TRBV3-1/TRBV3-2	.	TGTGCCAGCAGCCAAGATATGCCCTCCCCCCAGTACGAGCAGTACTTC	CASSQDMPSPQYEQYF
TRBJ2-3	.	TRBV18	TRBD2	TGTGCCAGCTCACTACTACTAGCGGGAGGGCCAGAGGGAAGCACAGATACGCAGTATTTT	CASSLLLAGGPEGSTDTQYF
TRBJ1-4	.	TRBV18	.	TGTGCCAGCTCCCAAGGACGGGGTAATGAAAAACTGTTTTTT	CASSQGRGNEKLFF
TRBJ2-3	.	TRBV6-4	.	TGTGCCAGCAGTGACAGGGGGAGAGTCACAGATACGCAGTATTTT	CASSDRGRVTDTQYF
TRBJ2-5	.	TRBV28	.	TGTGCCAGCGCCATAGCCTCATACGGCGCAGAGACCCAGTACTTC	CASAIASYGAETQYF
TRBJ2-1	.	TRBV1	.	TGCACCAGCAGCCGGGTTACAAGGACTAGCGGGCAGGCAGCGCACAATGAGCAGTTCTTC	CTSSRVTRTSGQAAHNEQFF
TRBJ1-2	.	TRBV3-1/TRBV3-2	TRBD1	TGTGCCAGCAGCCACAAACGGACAGGGCCCAACTATGGCTACACCTTC	CASSHKRTGPNYGYTF
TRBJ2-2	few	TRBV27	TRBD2	TGTGCCAGCAGTTTCCCGGCCGGGACTAGCGGGAGGGCCCTGACCGGGGAGCTGTTTTTT	CASSFPAGTSGRALTGELFF
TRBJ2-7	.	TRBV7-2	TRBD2	TGTGCCAGCAGCTTAGCGAGCGGCGGGAGCTCCTACGAGCAGTACTTC	CASSLASGGSSYEQYF
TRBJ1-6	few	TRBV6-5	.	TGTGCCAGCAGTTTGATGACAGGCAATAATTCACCCCTCCACTTT	CASSLMTGNNSPLHF
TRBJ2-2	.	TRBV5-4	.	TGTGCCAGCAGCACCACAGGGCACACCGGGGAGCTGTTTTTT	CASSTTGHTGELFF
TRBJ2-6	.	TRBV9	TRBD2	TGTGCCAGCACTCTCGACCCGGGGGGGGCGAATGGGGCCAACGTCCTGACTTTC	CASTLDPGGANGANVLTF